This is a list of T cell receptor beta chains from one sample in a study of shared clonotypes between healthy human individuals. The method was immunoSEQ multiplex PCR; TCRdb's version includes in-frame clones alone and lacks a portion of them. The data contain about 2 million clones, 90% to 95% of them singletons. Sequences were obtained from naive CD4+ T cells sorted from blood. These receptors came from a man in his late teens or twenties in good health. Both conserved end residues are part of each CDR3. The order of the fields is V gene, D gene, clone size, J gene, CDR3 protein, CDR3 DNA. The D gene is left open where the match is weak. Expanded clones get a size class; other rows say once, few or many, or leave the size out.

TRBV5-1	TRBD1	.	TRBJ1-1	CASSGGTAGTEAFF	TGCGCCAGCAGCGGAGGGACAGCTGGCACTGAAGCTTTCTTT
TRBV7-6	.	.	TRBJ2-7	CASSLRQGRGEQYF	TGTGCCAGCAGCTTAAGGCAGGGGCGCGGCGAGCAGTACTTC
TRBV7-2	.	.	TRBJ2-1	CASSPRNWDNEQFF	TGTGCCAGCAGCCCCCGCAATTGGGACAATGAGCAGTTCTTC
TRBV28	TRBD1	once	TRBJ2-7	CASRPDRVPYEQYF	TGTGCCAGCAGGCCCGACAGGGTCCCCTACGAGCAGTACTTC
TRBV5-8	.	once	TRBJ2-7	CASSLVRHEQYF	TGTGCCAGCAGCTTGGTTCGCCATGAGCAGTACTTC
TRBV7-7	.	.	TRBJ2-5	CASSLAGLQETQYF	TGTGCTAGCAGCTTAGCAGGACTGCAAGAGACCCAGTACTTC
TRBV5-5	TRBD2	.	TRBJ2-1	CASRRSGSPAVYNEQFF	TGTGCCAGCAGAAGGAGCGGGAGCCCCGCGGTTTACAATGAGCAGTTCTTC
TRBV6-5	.	.	TRBJ2-7	CASSPTVFEQYF	TGTGCCAGCAGTCCCACTGTTTTCGAGCAGTACTTC
TRBV19	.	.	TRBJ1-5	CASSFSGGNQPQHF	TGTGCCAGTAGTTTCTCAGGGGGCAATCAGCCCCAGCATTTT
TRBV5-4	TRBD1	.	TRBJ1-1	CASSSTTGLRNTEAFF	TGTGCCAGCAGCTCGACGACAGGGCTGAGAAACACTGAAGCTTTCTTT
TRBV27	.	.	TRBJ2-2	CASSLIWGTGELFF	TGTGCCAGCAGTTTAATTTGGGGAACCGGGGAGCTGTTTTTT
TRBV29-1	TRBD1	.	TRBJ1-1	CSDVGQGDTEAFF	TGCAGCGATGTAGGACAGGGGGACACTGAAGCTTTCTTT
TRBV25-1	.	.	TRBJ1-4	CASSEWDGGNEKLFF	TGTGCCAGCAGTGAGTGGGACGGAGGGAATGAAAAACTGTTTTTT
TRBV6-4	.	.	TRBJ2-1	CASSDSPAPYNEQFF	TGTGCCAGCAGTGACTCTCCAGCCCCCTACAATGAGCAGTTCTTC
TRBV6-5	TRBD2	once	TRBJ2-7	CASSYSTSGNYEQYF	TGTGCCAGCAGTTACTCCACTAGCGGGAACTACGAGCAGTACTTC
TRBV6-6	.	.	TRBJ1-1	CASTLLEDTEAFF	TGTGCCAGCACCCTCCTAGAAGACACTGAAGCTTTCTTT
TRBV30	.	few	TRBJ1-1	CAWSGYTYTEAFF	TGTGCCTGGAGTGGATACACTTACACTGAAGCTTTCTTT
TRBV5-4	TRBD1	.	TRBJ2-6	CASRDRAGANVLTF	TGTGCCAGCAGAGACAGGGCTGGGGCCAACGTCCTGACTTTC
TRBV10-1	TRBD1	.	TRBJ1-2	CASRPYGQGSFDGYTF	TGCGCCAGCAGACCTTATGGACAGGGTAGCTTTGATGGCTACACCTTC
TRBV6-6	.	.	TRBJ2-7	CASRPSAGSSYEQYF	TGTGCCAGCAGACCCTCGGCAGGGAGTTCCTACGAGCAGTACTTC
TRBV4-1	.	.	TRBJ1-1	CASSPIRGTTEAFF	TGCGCCAGCAGCCCAATCAGGGGTACGACTGAAGCTTTCTTT
TRBV6-5	.	.	TRBJ1-1	CASSREGTEAFF	TGTGCCAGCAGCCGAGAGGGAACTGAAGCTTTCTTT
TRBV27	.	.	TRBJ2-2	CASSLLNTGELFF	TGTGCCAGCAGTTTATTGAACACCGGGGAGCTGTTTTTT
TRBV7-3	TRBD2	.	TRBJ2-5	CASSLVRGGQETQYF	TGTGCCAGCAGCTTAGTGCGGGGGGGCCAAGAGACCCAGTACTTC
TRBV29-1	.	.	TRBJ1-5	CSASYSNQPQHF	TGCAGCGCCTCTTATAGCAATCAGCCCCAGCATTTT
TRBV2	.	few	TRBJ2-3	CASSEQSTDTQYF	TGTGCCAGCAGTGAACAGAGCACAGATACGCAGTATTTT
TRBV30	.	.	TRBJ1-3	CAWSGGQSSGNTIYF	TGTGCCTGGAGTGGTGGACAGAGCTCTGGAAACACCATATATTTT
TRBV6-5	TRBD1	.	TRBJ2-7	CASSLGQGSYEQYF	TGTGCCAGCAGCCTTGGACAGGGGTCCTACGAGCAGTACTTC
TRBV5-6	TRBD1	once	TRBJ2-7	CASSPRQGVYEQYF	TGTGCCAGCAGCCCCCGACAGGGAGTCTACGAGCAGTACTTC
TRBV6-5	.	once	TRBJ2-1	CACRRDLYNEQFF	TGTGCCTGTCGGCGGGACCTCTACAATGAGCAGTTCTTC
TRBV5-1	.	.	TRBJ2-2	CASSSGTFGGELFF	TGCGCCAGCAGCTCCGGGACCTTCGGCGGGGAGCTGTTTTTT
TRBV28	TRBD1	.	TRBJ1-5	CASSLSAGRGQDQPQHF	TGTGCCAGCAGTTTGTCGGCGGGCAGGGGGCAGGATCAGCCCCAGCATTTT
TRBV7-9	.	.	TRBJ2-5	CASSLEVLQETQYF	TGTGCCAGCAGCTTGGAAGTTCTCCAAGAGACCCAGTACTTC
TRBV28	.	.	TRBJ2-7	CASSLKGSHEQYF	TGTGCCAGCAGTTTAAAGGGTTCGCACGAGCAGTACTTC
TRBV7-2	.	once	TRBJ1-4	CASTRSWLDEKLFF	TGTGCCAGCACTCGTAGCTGGTTGGATGAAAAACTGTTTTTT
TRBV5-1	TRBD2	.	TRBJ2-7	CASSPPSGSSYEQYF	TGCGCCAGCAGCCCGCCTAGCGGGAGCTCCTACGAGCAGTACTTC
TRBV18	.	.	TRBJ2-5	CASSPGVLETQYF	TGTGCCAGCTCACCCGGCGTATTAGAGACCCAGTACTTC
TRBV7-2	.	.	TRBJ1-4	CASSLVGPSNEKLFF	TGTGCCAGCAGCTTAGTAGGCCCGTCTAATGAAAAACTGTTTTTT
TRBV6-4	.	.	TRBJ1-4	CASSGQGDEKLFF	TGTGCCAGCAGTGGGCAGGGAGATGAAAAACTGTTTTTT
TRBV30	TRBD1	.	TRBJ1-1	CAWSVFGQGARGTEAFF	TGTGCCTGGAGTGTATTCGGACAGGGGGCGCGGGGCACTGAAGCTTTCTTT
TRBV10-2	.	.	TRBJ1-4	CASSESQVEKLFF	TGCGCCAGCAGTGAGTCGCAGGTTGAAAAACTGTTTTTT
TRBV6-1	.	.	TRBJ2-1	CASSTPYNEQFF	TGTGCCAGCAGTACACCCTACAATGAGCAGTTCTTC
TRBV28	TRBD1	once	TRBJ1-3	CASREGQGAGNTIYF	TGTGCCAGCAGGGAGGGACAGGGAGCTGGAAACACCATATATTTT
TRBV7-6	TRBD1	.	TRBJ2-7	CASSLGQGAYGEQYF	TGTGCCAGCAGCTTAGGTCAGGGGGCTTACGGCGAGCAGTACTTC
TRBV5-1	.	.	TRBJ2-3	CASSLAGVTDTQYF	TGCGCCAGCAGCTTGGCCGGAGTCACAGATACGCAGTATTTT
TRBV5-4	.	.	TRBJ2-1	CASSLRQALGIVGSYNEQFF	TGTGCCAGCAGCTTGAGACAGGCCCTTGGGATCGTAGGCTCCTACAATGAGCAGTTCTTC
TRBV11-2	TRBD1	.	TRBJ2-7	CASSLQGTGNSYEQYF	TGTGCCAGCAGCTTACAAGGGACAGGCAACTCCTACGAGCAGTACTTC
TRBV18	.	.	TRBJ1-4	CASSRTGSTNEKLFF	TGTGCCAGCTCGCGGACGGGTTCAACTAATGAAAAACTGTTTTTT
TRBV5-1	.	.	TRBJ1-4	CASSLGAANEKLFF	TGCGCCAGCAGCTTGGGGGCTGCTAATGAAAAACTGTTTTTT
TRBV6-4	TRBD1	.	TRBJ2-6	CASSEPGQGASGANVLTF	TGTGCCAGCAGTGAGCCGGGACAGGGGGCTTCTGGGGCCAACGTCCTGACTTTC
TRBV18	.	once	TRBJ2-1	CASSPGANEQFF	TGTGCCAGCTCACCGGGTGCTAATGAGCAGTTCTTC
TRBV5-1	.	once	TRBJ2-1	CASSLAGRGSDEQFF	TGCGCCAGCAGCTTGGCCGGCAGGGGATCGGATGAGCAGTTCTTC
TRBV7-9	.	.	TRBJ2-5	CASSLAWGRKETQYF	TGTGCCAGCAGCTTAGCATGGGGCCGCAAAGAGACCCAGTACTTC
TRBV27	.	once	TRBJ2-3	CASSFGLPTDTQYF	TGTGCCAGCAGTTTTGGACTGCCCACAGATACGCAGTATTTT
TRBV6-1	.	.	TRBJ1-6	CASSGLTGARLNSPLHF	TGTGCCAGCAGTGGCTTGACGGGCGCAAGGCTCAATTCACCCCTCCACTTT